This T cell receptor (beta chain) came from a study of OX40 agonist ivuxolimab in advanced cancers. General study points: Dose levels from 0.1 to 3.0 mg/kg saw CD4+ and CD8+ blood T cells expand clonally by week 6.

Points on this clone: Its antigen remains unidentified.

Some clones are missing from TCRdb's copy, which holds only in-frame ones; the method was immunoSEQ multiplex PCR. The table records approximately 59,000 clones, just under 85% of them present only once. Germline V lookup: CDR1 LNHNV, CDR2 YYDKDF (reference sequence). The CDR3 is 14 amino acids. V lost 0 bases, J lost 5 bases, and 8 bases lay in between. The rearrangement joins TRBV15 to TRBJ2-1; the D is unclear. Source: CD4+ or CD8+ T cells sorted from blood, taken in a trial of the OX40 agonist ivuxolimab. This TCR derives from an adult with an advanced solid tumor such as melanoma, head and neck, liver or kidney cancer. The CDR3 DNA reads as TGTGCCACCAGCAGAGACCCTTCCCACAATGAGCAGTTCTTC. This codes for CATSRDPSHNEQFF.